The rows below give T cell receptor beta chains drawn from one sample of a study of graft-versus-host responses after intestinal transplantation. Using immunoSEQ multiplex PCR, the repertoire was profiled, and TCRdb retains in-frame clones only, with some absent. Here the sample spans over 80,000 clones, about 90% being singletons. Antigens for these TCRs are unknown. The sample here was unstimulated CD8+ T cells sorted from spleen or lymph node cells, taken before transplant. The receptors were sampled from a human donor who was the organ donor for an intestinal transplant. Both conserved end residues are part of each CDR3. The order of the fields is CDR3 DNA, CDR3 protein, V gene, J gene, clone size, D gene. D genes are given only for firm matches. Not every row has a clone size; where given, it reads once, few, many or a size class.

CDR3nt: TGTGCCAGCACGGGGGGCGGGGAGCTGTTTTTT
CDR3aa: CASTGGGELFF
v_gene: TRBV7-3
j_gene: TRBJ2-2
abundance: .
d_gene: TRBD2

CDR3nt: TGTGCCTGGAGTGTCTTTCCCTCGAGCTCCTACAATGAGCAGTTCTTC
CDR3aa: CAWSVFPSSSYNEQFF
v_gene: TRBV30
j_gene: TRBJ2-1
abundance: .
d_gene: .

CDR3nt: TGCGCCAGCAGCTTGGAGCGGGGGGGCCGCGGCACAGATACGCAGTATTTT
CDR3aa: CASSLERGGRGTDTQYF
v_gene: TRBV5-1
j_gene: TRBJ2-3
abundance: .
d_gene: TRBD2

CDR3nt: TGTGCCAGCAGTGACCCTAGCGGGGGGACCGAGGGAACTAGCACAGATACGCAGTATTTT
CDR3aa: CASSDPSGGTEGTSTDTQYF
v_gene: TRBV2
j_gene: TRBJ2-3
abundance: once
d_gene: TRBD2

CDR3nt: TGTGCCAGCAGTTGGACAGGCGGCGCCTACGAGCAGTACTTC
CDR3aa: CASSWTGGAYEQYF
v_gene: TRBV27
j_gene: TRBJ2-7
abundance: .
d_gene: TRBD1

CDR3nt: TGTGCCAGCAGTTATAGGGGACTTACTAACTATGGCTACACCTTC
CDR3aa: CASSYRGLTNYGYTF
v_gene: TRBV6-6
j_gene: TRBJ1-2
abundance: .
d_gene: .

CDR3nt: TGCGCCAGCAGCCAAGGTCTAAGCCCCCCCTACAATGAGCAGTTCTTC
CDR3aa: CASSQGLSPPYNEQFF
v_gene: TRBV4-1
j_gene: TRBJ2-1
abundance: .
d_gene: .

CDR3nt: TGTGCCTGGAGCGACAGCTACGAGCAGTACTTC
CDR3aa: CAWSDSYEQYF
v_gene: TRBV30
j_gene: TRBJ2-7
abundance: .
d_gene: .

CDR3nt: TGTGCCAGCAGCCCGGGTCTCTCCTACGAGCAGTACTTC
CDR3aa: CASSPGLSYEQYF
v_gene: TRBV4-2
j_gene: TRBJ2-7
abundance: .
d_gene: .

CDR3nt: TGTGCCAGCAGCCCCGCGGGGACCCTCGGAACCACCACAGATACGCAGTATTTT
CDR3aa: CASSPAGTLGTTTDTQYF
v_gene: TRBV9
j_gene: TRBJ2-3
abundance: once
d_gene: .

CDR3nt: TGTGCCATCAGTCTTGACAGGGAGACATATTACAATGAGCAGTTCTTC
CDR3aa: CAISLDRETYYNEQFF
v_gene: TRBV10-3
j_gene: TRBJ2-1
abundance: .
d_gene: TRBD1

CDR3nt: TGCGCCAGCAGTCCTACAGGGATGGTGACTGAAGCTTTCTTT
CDR3aa: CASSPTGMVTEAFF
v_gene: TRBV4-1
j_gene: TRBJ1-1
abundance: .
d_gene: .

CDR3nt: TGTGCCAGCACGGTAGGGGGCAATGAGCAGTTCTTC
CDR3aa: CASTVGGNEQFF
v_gene: TRBV5-4
j_gene: TRBJ2-1
abundance: .
d_gene: .

CDR3nt: TGTGCCACCAGCAGTTCCGCGGGGACCTTCTACGAGCAGTACTTC
CDR3aa: CATSSSAGTFYEQYF
v_gene: TRBV15
j_gene: TRBJ2-7
abundance: .
d_gene: .

CDR3nt: TGTGCCAGCAGCCAAGAACACCCTAGCAATCAGCCCCAGCATTTT
CDR3aa: CASSQEHPSNQPQHF
v_gene: TRBV4-2
j_gene: TRBJ1-5
abundance: .
d_gene: .

CDR3nt: TGTGCCATCAGTGGCGCGCTAGCGGGGGAGATTGAGCAGTTCTTC
CDR3aa: CAISGALAGEIEQFF
v_gene: TRBV10-3
j_gene: TRBJ2-1
abundance: .
d_gene: TRBD2

CDR3nt: TGTGCCAGCAAGACGGGGCCAGGGGGCTACGAGCAGTACTTC
CDR3aa: CASKTGPGGYEQYF
v_gene: TRBV2
j_gene: TRBJ2-7
abundance: .
d_gene: TRBD1

CDR3nt: TGTGCCAGCAGCTTAGATATGGGCCGACAGGGCGACGGCTATGGCTACACCTTC
CDR3aa: CASSLDMGRQGDGYGYTF
v_gene: TRBV11-2
j_gene: TRBJ1-2
abundance: .
d_gene: TRBD1

CDR3nt: TGTGCCAGCAGCCTGGGACAGTCCTACGAGCAGTACTTC
CDR3aa: CASSLGQSYEQYF
v_gene: TRBV27
j_gene: TRBJ2-7
abundance: .
d_gene: TRBD1

CDR3nt: TGTGCCAGCAGCTTGAGTCGGGGGACCTACGAGCAGTACTTC
CDR3aa: CASSLSRGTYEQYF
v_gene: TRBV5-4
j_gene: TRBJ2-7
abundance: .
d_gene: .

CDR3nt: TGTGCCAGCAGGAGGAACACTGAAGCTTTCTTT
CDR3aa: CASRRNTEAFF
v_gene: TRBV27
j_gene: TRBJ1-1
abundance: .
d_gene: .

CDR3nt: TGCGCCAGCAGCTTTACTCAGGGGAACACTGAAGCTTTCTTT
CDR3aa: CASSFTQGNTEAFF
v_gene: TRBV5-1
j_gene: TRBJ1-1
abundance: .
d_gene: .

CDR3nt: TGTGCCAGCAGCTTCCCACTAGCGGGGCTTACATCAGTAGATGAGCAGTTCTTC
CDR3aa: CASSFPLAGLTSVDEQFF
v_gene: TRBV7-2
j_gene: TRBJ2-1
abundance: .
d_gene: TRBD2

CDR3nt: TGTGCCAGCAGTTACTCGCTGGAGCGGAACTACGAGCAGTACTTC
CDR3aa: CASSYSLERNYEQYF
v_gene: TRBV6-5
j_gene: TRBJ2-7
abundance: .
d_gene: .

CDR3nt: TGTGCCAGTAGACCGGGACAGGGAGTTAACGAGCAGTACTTC
CDR3aa: CASRPGQGVNEQYF
v_gene: TRBV19
j_gene: TRBJ2-7
abundance: once
d_gene: TRBD1

CDR3nt: TGTGCCAGCAGCGTCAGCGGGGGGTCCACGCCGAACACCGGGGAGCTGTTTTTT
CDR3aa: CASSVSGGSTPNTGELFF
v_gene: TRBV9
j_gene: TRBJ2-2
abundance: .
d_gene: TRBD2

CDR3nt: TGTGCCAGCAGCATCGGGACAGTCTCGAACACCGGGGAGCTGTTTTTT
CDR3aa: CASSIGTVSNTGELFF
v_gene: TRBV9
j_gene: TRBJ2-2
abundance: .
d_gene: TRBD1

CDR3nt: TGTGCCAGCAGCCCAGAGACAGTTCGCTCCTACAATGAGCAGTTCTTC
CDR3aa: CASSPETVRSYNEQFF
v_gene: TRBV11-3
j_gene: TRBJ2-1
abundance: .
d_gene: .

CDR3nt: TGCGCCAGCAGCCAAGATGGTCTGGGACAGGGCAATCAGCCCCAGCATTTT
CDR3aa: CASSQDGLGQGNQPQHF
v_gene: TRBV4-3
j_gene: TRBJ1-5
abundance: .
d_gene: TRBD1

CDR3nt: TGTGCCATAAGGGTAGCGGGGGCCCACACAGATACGCAGTATTTT
CDR3aa: CAIRVAGAHTDTQYF
v_gene: TRBV27
j_gene: TRBJ2-3
abundance: .
d_gene: TRBD2

CDR3nt: TGTGCCAGCAGCCAAGACGGGACTAGCGGGGGGGCCTACGAGCAGTACTTC
CDR3aa: CASSQDGTSGGAYEQYF
v_gene: TRBV4-2
j_gene: TRBJ2-7
abundance: .
d_gene: TRBD2

CDR3nt: TGTGCCAGCAGCTCGGGGGGGGGAGGAACAGATACGCAGTATTTT
CDR3aa: CASSSGGGGTDTQYF
v_gene: TRBV6-1
j_gene: TRBJ2-3
abundance: .
d_gene: TRBD2

CDR3nt: TGTGCCAGCAGCTTCTCTGCGGGGGGGCCAGATGAGCAGTTCTTC
CDR3aa: CASSFSAGGPDEQFF
v_gene: TRBV7-3
j_gene: TRBJ2-1
abundance: .
d_gene: TRBD2

CDR3nt: TGTGCCAGTGAGACAGGGTCGGGTGAAAAACTGTTTTTT
CDR3aa: CASETGSGEKLFF
v_gene: TRBV19
j_gene: TRBJ1-4
abundance: .
d_gene: TRBD1

CDR3nt: TGCGCCAGCAGCCAGGGCAGGGCGAGGACTGAAGCTTTCTTT
CDR3aa: CASSQGRARTEAFF
v_gene: TRBV4-1
j_gene: TRBJ1-1
abundance: .
d_gene: .

CDR3nt: TGTGCCAGCAGCTTGCTAGATGGAAGTTACACTGAAGCTTTCTTT
CDR3aa: CASSLLDGSYTEAFF
v_gene: TRBV7-9
j_gene: TRBJ1-1
abundance: .
d_gene: .

CDR3nt: TGTGCCAGCAGTGACAGGGCTGAGCAGTTCTTC
CDR3aa: CASSDRAEQFF
v_gene: TRBV2
j_gene: TRBJ2-1
abundance: .
d_gene: .

CDR3nt: TGCGCCAGCCGACCAGACAGGAACTACGAGCAGTACTTC
CDR3aa: CASRPDRNYEQYF
v_gene: TRBV5-1
j_gene: TRBJ2-7
abundance: .
d_gene: .

CDR3nt: TGCGCCAGCAGCCGACCGGCGGGGGAGCAGTACTTC
CDR3aa: CASSRPAGEQYF
v_gene: TRBV4-1
j_gene: TRBJ2-7
abundance: .
d_gene: .

CDR3nt: TGTGCCAGCAGACCGAACACGATCTGGGGCTACACCTTC
CDR3aa: CASRPNTIWGYTF
v_gene: TRBV7-9
j_gene: TRBJ1-2
abundance: once
d_gene: .

CDR3nt: TGTGCCAGCAGCCTCCCTGCGCTCTCTCGGGGAAAACAAGAGACCCAGTACTTC
CDR3aa: CASSLPALSRGKQETQYF
v_gene: TRBV7-3
j_gene: TRBJ2-5
abundance: .
d_gene: .

CDR3nt: TGTGCCAGCACGGGGGGGGTCCACGAGCAGTACTTC
CDR3aa: CASTGGVHEQYF
v_gene: TRBV2
j_gene: TRBJ2-7
abundance: .
d_gene: TRBD2

CDR3nt: TGTGCCAGCAGCGCCCCGACAGGGGGCATTGGCTACACCTTC
CDR3aa: CASSAPTGGIGYTF
v_gene: TRBV9
j_gene: TRBJ1-2
abundance: .
d_gene: TRBD1